The entry that follows covers one TCR beta chain sequence. After removal of 3 bases from V and 2 bases from J, the junction contained 4 bases not matched to a gene. Per the germline V gene, CDR1 is SGHNT and CDR2 is YYREEE (reference sequence). The CDR3 totals 14 residues. Generated by immunoSEQ multiplex PCR, the TCRdb table keeps only in-frame clones and is missing some. Here the sample spans some 70,000 clones, more than 60% being singletons. The sample is drawn from a study of blood T cell repertoires in COVID-19. This TCR derives from a woman in her 50s with acute or convalescent COVID-19. The chain joins TRBV5-4 to TRBJ1-2; 7 bases are a match to TRBD1. Sequencing was carried out using peripheral blood. CDR3 sequence (DNA): TGTGCCAGCAGCTACGAGGGACAGAACTATGGCTACACCTTC. This sequence encodes CASSYEGQNYGYTF.